This T cell receptor (beta chain) was recorded in a study of blood T cell repertoires in COVID-19. The J segment lost 2 bases and the V segment lost 0 bases, leaving 4 bases of the junction unmatched. Germline loops: CDR1 SNHLY, CDR2 FYNNEI. This CDR3 is 15 amino acids long. The protocol was immunoSEQ multiplex PCR, while the TCRdb copy is restricted to in-frame clones and leaves out a portion. The sample lists roughly 250,000 clones; approximately 90% were seen once. This clonotype was sampled from a woman aged 40 to 55 with acute COVID-19. Specimen: PBMCs or T cells enriched from blood (not recorded which). This chain joins TRBV2 and TRBJ2-7; 7 nucleotides agree with TRBD1. The CDR3 DNA sequence: TGTGCCAGCAGTGAAGCCGCACAGGGGCCCTACGAGCAGTACTTC. Translation gives CASSEAAQGPYEQYF.